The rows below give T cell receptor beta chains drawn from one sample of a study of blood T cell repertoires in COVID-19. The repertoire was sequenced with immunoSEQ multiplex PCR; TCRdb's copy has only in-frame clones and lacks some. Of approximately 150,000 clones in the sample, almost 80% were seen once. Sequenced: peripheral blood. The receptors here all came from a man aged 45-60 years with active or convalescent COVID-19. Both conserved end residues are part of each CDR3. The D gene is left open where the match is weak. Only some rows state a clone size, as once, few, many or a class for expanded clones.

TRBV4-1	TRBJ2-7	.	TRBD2	TGCGCCAGCAGCCGGAAAGCGGGAGATGGCTACGAGCAGTACTTC	CASSRKAGDGYEQYF
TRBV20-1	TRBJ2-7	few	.	TGCAGTGCTAGGAAGAGTTACGAGCAGTACTTC	CSARKSYEQYF
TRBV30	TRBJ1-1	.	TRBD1	TGTGCCTGGAGTGGGGACAGGGTGAACACTGAAGCTTTCTTT	CAWSGDRVNTEAFF
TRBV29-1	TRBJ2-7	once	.	TGCAGCGTTGCCCCCCCGGGGGTCTCCTCCTACGAGCAGTACTTC	CSVAPPGVSSYEQYF
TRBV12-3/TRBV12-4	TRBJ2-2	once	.	TGTGCCAGCAGTTCATTCGGCGGGGAGCTGTTTTTT	CASSSFGGELFF
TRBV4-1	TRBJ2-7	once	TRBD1	TGCGCCAGCAGACACGGACAGGGGGCCCCCTACGAGCAGTACTTC	CASRHGQGAPYEQYF
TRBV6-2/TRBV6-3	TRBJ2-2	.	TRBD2	TGTGCCAGCAGTTACCGGGGACTAGCGGGAGGTACCGGGGAGCTGTTTTTT	CASSYRGLAGGTGELFF
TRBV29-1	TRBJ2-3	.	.	TGCAGCCTTTCTCCTAGCACAGATACGCAGTATTTT	CSLSPSTDTQYF
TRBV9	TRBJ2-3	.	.	TGTGCCAGCAGCGAGGACACCGTTACAGATACGCAGTATTTT	CASSEDTVTDTQYF
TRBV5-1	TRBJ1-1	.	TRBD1	TGCGCCAGCAGGACAGGGGACACTGAAGCTTTCTTT	CASRTGDTEAFF
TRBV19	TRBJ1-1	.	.	TGTGCCAGTAGTAAGGGGTCCTGGGAGAACACTGAAGCTTTCTTT	CASSKGSWENTEAFF
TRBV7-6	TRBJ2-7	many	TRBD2	TGTGCCAGCAGCTTAGGAGGGCTAGCGGGGGTCGAGCAGTACTTC	CASSLGGLAGVEQYF
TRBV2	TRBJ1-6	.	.	TGTGCCAGCCTTGGCAGGGGATGGTCACCCCTCCACTTT	CASLGRGWSPLHF
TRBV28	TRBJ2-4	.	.	TGTGCCAGCCAGTTGGCAAATCGGGGTCAGTACTTC	CASQLANRGQYF
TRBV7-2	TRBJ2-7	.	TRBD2	TGTGCCAGCAGCTTTAGCGGGAGCTGGGAGCAGTACTTC	CASSFSGSWEQYF
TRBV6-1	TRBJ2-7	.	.	TGTGCCAGCAGTGAATATGGGGGAGGCTCCTACGAGCAGTACTTC	CASSEYGGGSYEQYF
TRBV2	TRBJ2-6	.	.	TGTGCCAGCAACGGGTACGGAATCTCTGGGGCCAACGTCCTGACTTTC	CASNGYGISGANVLTF
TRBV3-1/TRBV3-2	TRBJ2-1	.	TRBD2	TGTGCCAGCAGCCCCCGGACTAGCGGGAGGTACAATGAGCAGTTCTTC	CASSPRTSGRYNEQFF
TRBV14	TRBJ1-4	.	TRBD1	TGTGCCAGCAGCCACCCGACAGGGAGTATTGAAAAACTGTTTTTT	CASSHPTGSIEKLFF
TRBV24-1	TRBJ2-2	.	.	TGTGCCACCGCCACGGGAGTTGCGGGCGGGGAGCTGTTTTTT	CATATGVAGGELFF
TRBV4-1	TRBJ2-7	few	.	TGCGCCAGCAGCCAAGAAACGTGGGAGTCATCCTACGAGCAGTACTTC	CASSQETWESSYEQYF
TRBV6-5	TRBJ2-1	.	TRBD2	TGTGCCAGCAGTTACGTGACTAGCGGGGCAAACAATGAGCAGTTCTTC	CASSYVTSGANNEQFF
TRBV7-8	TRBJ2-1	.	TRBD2	TGTGCCAGCAGCTTTCCGACTAGCGGGAGGTTCAATGAGCAGTTCTTC	CASSFPTSGRFNEQFF
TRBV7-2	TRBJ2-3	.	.	TGTGCCAGCAGCCGCCCGAACCGGGCAGATACGCAGTATTTT	CASSRPNRADTQYF
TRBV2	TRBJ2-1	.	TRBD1	TGTGCCAGCAGTGAAAGAGGGACAGGGGTGTACAATGAGCAGTTCTTC	CASSERGTGVYNEQFF
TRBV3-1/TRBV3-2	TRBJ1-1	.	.	TGTGCCAGCAGCCAAGGGGGGGGGATGAACACTGAAGCTTTCTTT	CASSQGGGMNTEAFF
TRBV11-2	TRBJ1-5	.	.	TGTGCCAGCAGCCCGTATAGCAATCAGCCCCAGCATTTT	CASSPYSNQPQHF
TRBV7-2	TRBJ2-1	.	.	TGTGCCAGCAGCTCCCCGCAGACAGTTGAGCAGTTCTTC	CASSSPQTVEQFF
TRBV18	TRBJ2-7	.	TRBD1	TGTGCCAGCTCACAATCGGACAGGGTCTACGAGCAGTACTTC	CASSQSDRVYEQYF